This is a list of T cell receptor beta chains from one sample in a study of CD8+ T cells in alopecia areata. Data came from immunoSEQ multiplex PCR; TCRdb stores just in-frame clones and leaves some out. Among fewer than 250,000 clones listed, more than 50% were seen once. This specimen was CD4+ T cells sorted from blood, taken at week 24, from a patient treated with tofacitinib. These receptors all stem from a human donor with alopecia areata. Both conserved end residues are part of each CDR3. D genes are given only for firm matches. Rows may omit the clone size; those that give it use once, few, many or a size class.

TRBV2	.	TRBD1	TRBJ2-3	TGTGCCAGCACCCTCGGACAGGGGGCCACAGATACGCAGTATTTT	CASTLGQGATDTQYF
TRBV6-5	.	TRBD1	TRBJ1-2	TGTGCCAGCAGTTATAACAGGGGGGATGGCTACACCTTC	CASSYNRGDGYTF
TRBV10-3	.	.	TRBJ2-7	TGTGCCATCAGTGAGGTCTCGTCCTACGAGCAGTACTTC	CAISEVSSYEQYF
TRBV4-3	.	.	TRBJ1-2	TGCGCCAGCAGCCCGGACCTCAACTATGGCTACACCTTC	CASSPDLNYGYTF
TRBV5-1	.	TRBD2	TRBJ2-7	TGCGCCAGCAGCTTGACTAGCGGAACCTACGAGCAGTACTTC	CASSLTSGTYEQYF
TRBV6-4	.	TRBD1	TRBJ2-2	TGTGCCAGCAGACCCCAGGGGGATGCCGGGGAGCTGTTTTTT	CASRPQGDAGELFF
TRBV7-9	.	.	TRBJ2-1	TGTGCCAGCAGCCAACCCGGGATTACGTACAATGAGCAGTTCTTC	CASSQPGITYNEQFF
TRBV6-6	.	TRBD1	TRBJ2-7	TGTGCCAGCAAAAAGGACAGGGCGGTGGGCGAGCAGTACTTC	CASKKDRAVGEQYF
TRBV6-5	.	TRBD2	TRBJ2-7	TGTGCCAGCAGTTACTCGGCTAGCGGGGTGATATACGAGCAGTACTTC	CASSYSASGVIYEQYF
TRBV5-1	.	.	TRBJ2-3	TGCGCCAGCAGGAGGGCGGGGCAGAGCACAGATACGCAGTATTTT	CASRRAGQSTDTQYF
TRBV27	.	TRBD1	TRBJ1-6	TGTGCCAGCAGTACTCCGGACAGGGTAAAAAATTCACCCCTCCACTTT	CASSTPDRVKNSPLHF
TRBV19	few	TRBD1	TRBJ1-6	TGTGCCAGTACCATCGGACAGGAAAATTCACCCCTCCACTTT	CASTIGQENSPLHF
TRBV19	few	TRBD2	TRBJ2-1	TGTGCCAGTAGTATAGATACGGGAGGCCTCGGCAATGAGCAGTTCTTC	CASSIDTGGLGNEQFF
TRBV7-2	.	.	TRBJ2-3	TGTGCCAGTGAAGAGGGGGGGTACACAGATACGCAGTATTTT	CASEEGGYTDTQYF
TRBV30	.	.	TRBJ1-1	TGTGCCTGCCACAGGAACGACAAATCGAACACTGAAGCTTTCTTT	CACHRNDKSNTEAFF
TRBV5-1	.	.	TRBJ1-6	TGCGCCAGCAGCTTGAGGGACACCCGTGATTCACCCCTCCACTTT	CASSLRDTRDSPLHF
TRBV5-1	.	TRBD1	TRBJ1-6	TGCGCCAGCAGCTTCGAAACAGGGGGCGGCGGTTCACCCCTCCACTTT	CASSFETGGGGSPLHF
TRBV4-3	few	TRBD2	TRBJ2-3	TGCGCCAGCAGCCAGATAGCGGGGGGGCCTACAGATACGCAGTATTTT	CASSQIAGGPTDTQYF
TRBV7-2	.	.	TRBJ2-7	TGTGCCAGCAGCTTAGAGATGCGGTCCCACGAGCAGTACTTC	CASSLEMRSHEQYF
TRBV13	.	.	TRBJ2-3	TGTGCCAGCAGAAGGGACGGGAGCACAGATACGCAGTATTTT	CASRRDGSTDTQYF
TRBV19	few	.	TRBJ1-2	TGTGCCAGTAGTATACAGGGGTATGGCTACACCTTC	CASSIQGYGYTF
TRBV2	.	.	TRBJ1-1	TGTGCCAGCAGCGGGGGAGCCAACACTGAAGCTTTCTTT	CASSGGANTEAFF
TRBV29-1	.	TRBD2	TRBJ2-7	TGCAGCATCAAGCGGGGGGGCCTCGACGAGCAGTACTTC	CSIKRGGLDEQYF
TRBV4-2	few	.	TRBJ2-1	TGTGCCAGCAGCCAAAGGACACAGGGCCTAAACAATGAGCAGTTCTTC	CASSQRTQGLNNEQFF
TRBV14	.	.	TRBJ2-3	TGTGCCAGCAGCCTCTTTGGCACAGATACGCAGTATTTT	CASSLFGTDTQYF
TRBV29-1	few	TRBD2	TRBJ2-5	TGCAGCGTCGCTCAACCGGGACTAGCGGAGACCCAGTACTTC	CSVAQPGLAETQYF
TRBV13	.	TRBD1	TRBJ1-2	TGTGCCAGCAGCTCTTTTTTGGACAGGGATAATGTGGATGGCTACACCTTC	CASSSFLDRDNVDGYTF
TRBV15	.	.	TRBJ2-5	TGTGCCACTAACAGGGGACTGGAGGAGACCCAGTACTTC	CATNRGLEETQYF
TRBV6-6	.	.	TRBJ1-6	TGTGCCGCGGGGTTTACAGGTCGCCAACGGAATTCACCCCTCCACTTT	CAAGFTGRQRNSPLHF
TRBV7-6	few	.	TRBJ2-3	TGTGCCAGCACCGATAACAGGGATTTTAAGAGCACAGATACGCAGTATTTT	CASTDNRDFKSTDTQYF
TRBV29-1	.	.	TRBJ2-1	TGCAGCGTTGTAGGAGACAGCAACAATGAGCAGTTCTTC	CSVVGDSNNEQFF
TRBV7-2	.	.	TRBJ2-5	TGTGCCAGCACCACTCGTCGTCTGGACAGATTTTTAGAGACCCAGTACTTC	CASTTRRLDRFLETQYF